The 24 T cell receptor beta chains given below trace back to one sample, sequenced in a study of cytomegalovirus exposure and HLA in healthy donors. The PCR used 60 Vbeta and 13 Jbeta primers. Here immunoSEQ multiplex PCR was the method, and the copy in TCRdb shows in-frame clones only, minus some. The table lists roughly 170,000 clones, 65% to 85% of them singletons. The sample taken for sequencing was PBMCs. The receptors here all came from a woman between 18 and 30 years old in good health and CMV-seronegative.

The CDR3 region is CASSYSGQGAEQYF. The DNA of the CDR3 is TGTGCCAGCAGTTACTCCGGACAGGGGGCTGAGCAGTACTTC. This chain links TRBV6-5 with TRBJ2-5; 11 bases align to TRBD1. J gave up 11 bases and V 0 bases, and 5 bases lay outside the gene matches. CDR1 MNHEY and CDR2 SVGAGI come from the germline V gene. This CDR3 has 14 residues.

This CDR3 reads CASRYSSGTLYEQYF. Written as DNA, the CDR3 is TGTGCCAGCAGGTACTCTAGCGGGACACTCTACGAGCAGTACTTC. J is TRBJ2-7 and V is TRBV28; 9 nucleotides line up with TRBD2. The CDR3 extends over 15 amino acids. Germline CDR1 MDHEN, CDR2 SYDVKM. V was clipped by 6 bases and J by 3 bases; unmatched bases: 9.

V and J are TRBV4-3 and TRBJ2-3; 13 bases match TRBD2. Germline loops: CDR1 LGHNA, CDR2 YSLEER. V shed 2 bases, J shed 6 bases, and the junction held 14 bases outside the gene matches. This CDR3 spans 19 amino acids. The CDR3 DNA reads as TGCGCCAGCAGCCAAACGGGACTAGCGGGACTGACAGGGGGGGATACGCAGTATTTT. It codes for CASSQTGLAGLTGGDTQYF.

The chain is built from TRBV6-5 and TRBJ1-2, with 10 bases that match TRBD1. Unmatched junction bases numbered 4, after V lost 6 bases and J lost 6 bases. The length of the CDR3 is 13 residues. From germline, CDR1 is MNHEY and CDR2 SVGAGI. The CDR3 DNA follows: TGTGCCAGCAGCCGGGGACAGGGGAATGGCTACACCTTC. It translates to CASSRGQGNGYTF.

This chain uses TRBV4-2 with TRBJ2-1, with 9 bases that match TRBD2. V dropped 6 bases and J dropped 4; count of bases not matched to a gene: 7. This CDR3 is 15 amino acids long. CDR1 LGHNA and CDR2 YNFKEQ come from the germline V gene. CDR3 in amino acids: CASRPGTSLYNEQFF. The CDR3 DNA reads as TGTGCCAGCAGACCTGGGACTAGCCTATACAATGAGCAGTTCTTC.

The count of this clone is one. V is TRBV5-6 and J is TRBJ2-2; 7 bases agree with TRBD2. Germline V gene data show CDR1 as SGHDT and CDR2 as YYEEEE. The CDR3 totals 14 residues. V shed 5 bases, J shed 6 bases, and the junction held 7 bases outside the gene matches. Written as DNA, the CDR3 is TGTGCCAGCAGTCTTACTGGGGGGGCCGGGGAGCTGTTTTTT. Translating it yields CASSLTGGAGELFF.

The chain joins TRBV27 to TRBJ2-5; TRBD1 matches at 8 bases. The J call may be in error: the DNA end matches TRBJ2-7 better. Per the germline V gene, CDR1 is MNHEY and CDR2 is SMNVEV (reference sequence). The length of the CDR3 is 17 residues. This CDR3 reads CASSSFPGQELIYEQYF. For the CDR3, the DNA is TGTGCCAGCAGTTCCTTCCCGGGACAGGAGCTAATCTACGAGCAGTACTTC.

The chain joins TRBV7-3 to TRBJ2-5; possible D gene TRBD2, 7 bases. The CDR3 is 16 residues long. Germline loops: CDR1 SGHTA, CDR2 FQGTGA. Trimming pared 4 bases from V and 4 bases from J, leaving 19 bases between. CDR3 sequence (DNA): TGTGCCAGCAGCTCAGGGGCGGCGGGAGCCCCAGAGACCCAGTACTTC. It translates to CASSSGAAGAPETQYF.

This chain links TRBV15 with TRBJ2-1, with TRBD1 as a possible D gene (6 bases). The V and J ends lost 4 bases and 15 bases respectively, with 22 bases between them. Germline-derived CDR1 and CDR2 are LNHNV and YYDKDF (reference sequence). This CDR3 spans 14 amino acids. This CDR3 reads CATSKLPRTGLLFF. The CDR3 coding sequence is TGTGCCACCAGCAAACTCCCCCGCACAGGGTTACTGTTCTTC.

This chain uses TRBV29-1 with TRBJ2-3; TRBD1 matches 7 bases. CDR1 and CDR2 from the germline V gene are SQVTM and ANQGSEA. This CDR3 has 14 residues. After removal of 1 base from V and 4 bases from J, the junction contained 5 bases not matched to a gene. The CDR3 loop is CSVEVTGTADTQYF. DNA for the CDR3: TGCAGCGTTGAAGTAACAGGGACAGCAGATACGCAGTATTTT.

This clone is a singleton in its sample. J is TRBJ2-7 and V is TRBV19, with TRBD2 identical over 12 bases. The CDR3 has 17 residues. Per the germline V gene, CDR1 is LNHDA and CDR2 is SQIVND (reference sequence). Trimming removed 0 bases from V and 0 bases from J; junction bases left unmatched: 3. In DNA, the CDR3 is TGTGCCAGTAGTATAGATGGACTAGCGGGGAGCTCCTACGAGCAGTACTTC. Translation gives CASSIDGLAGSSYEQYF. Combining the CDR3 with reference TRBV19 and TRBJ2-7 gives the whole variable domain DGGITQSPKYLFRKEGQNVTLSCEQNLNHDAMYWYRQDPGQGLRLIYYSQIVNDFQKGDIAEGYSVSREKKESFPLTVTSAQKNPTAFYLCASSIDGLAGSSYEQYFGPGTRLTVT.

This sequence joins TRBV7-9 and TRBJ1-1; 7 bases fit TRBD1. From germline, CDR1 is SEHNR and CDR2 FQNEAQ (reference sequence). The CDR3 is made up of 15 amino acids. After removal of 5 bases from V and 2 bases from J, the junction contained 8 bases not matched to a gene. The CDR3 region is CASSRQRTGNTEAFF. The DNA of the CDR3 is TGTGCCAGCAGCAGACAGCGGACAGGAAACACTGAAGCTTTCTTT.

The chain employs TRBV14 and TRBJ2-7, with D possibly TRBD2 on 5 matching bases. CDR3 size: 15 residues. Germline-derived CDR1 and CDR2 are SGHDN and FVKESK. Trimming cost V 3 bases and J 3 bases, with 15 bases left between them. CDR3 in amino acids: CASSQKGWAGYEQYF. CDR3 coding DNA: TGTGCCAGCAGCCAGAAAGGGTGGGCGGGCTACGAGCAGTACTTC.

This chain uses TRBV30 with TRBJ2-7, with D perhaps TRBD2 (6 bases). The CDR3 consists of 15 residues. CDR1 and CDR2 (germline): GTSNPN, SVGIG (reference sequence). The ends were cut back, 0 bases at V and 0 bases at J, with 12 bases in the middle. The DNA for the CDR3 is TGTGCCTGGAGTGTTCAAGCGGGTAGCTCCTACGAGCAGTACTTC. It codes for CAWSVQAGSSYEQYF. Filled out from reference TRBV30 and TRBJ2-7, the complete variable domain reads SQTIHQWPATLVQPVGSPLSLECTVEGTSNPNLYWYRQAAGRGLQLLFYSVGIGQISSEVPQNLSASRPQDRQFILSSKKLLLSDSGFYLCAWSVQAGSSYEQYFGPGTRLTVT.

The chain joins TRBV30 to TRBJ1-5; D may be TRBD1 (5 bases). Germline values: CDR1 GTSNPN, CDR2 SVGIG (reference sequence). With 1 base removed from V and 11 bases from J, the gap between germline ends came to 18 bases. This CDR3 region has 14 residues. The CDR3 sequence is CAWSGDSLGLAQHF. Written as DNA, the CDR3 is TGTGCCTGGAGTGGGGACTCCTTAGGTTTGGCCCAGCATTTT.

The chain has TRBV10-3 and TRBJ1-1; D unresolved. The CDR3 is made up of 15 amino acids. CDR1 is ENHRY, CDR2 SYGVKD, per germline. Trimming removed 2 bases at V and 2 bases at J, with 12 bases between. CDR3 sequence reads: CAISEGLGLNTEAFF. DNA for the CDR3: TGTGCCATCAGTGAGGGTCTCGGGTTAAACACTGAAGCTTTCTTT.

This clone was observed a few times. In nucleotides, the CDR3 is TGTGCCACAACAAGGGGGCAAGAGACCCAGTACTTC. It encodes CATTRGQETQYF. This rearrangement joins TRBV2 to TRBJ2-5; tentatively, D is TRBD1 (6 bases). The CDR3 has 12 amino acids. V was cut by 10 bases and J by 2 bases, with 11 bases left in between. The germline gives CDR1 SNHLY, CDR2 FYNNEI.

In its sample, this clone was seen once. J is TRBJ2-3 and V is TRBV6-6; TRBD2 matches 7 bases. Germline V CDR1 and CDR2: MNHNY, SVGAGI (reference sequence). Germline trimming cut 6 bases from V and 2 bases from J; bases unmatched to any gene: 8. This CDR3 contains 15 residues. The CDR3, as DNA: TGTGCCAGCAGAGGACTAGTTAGACTCACAGATACGCAGTATTTT. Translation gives CASRGLVRLTDTQYF.

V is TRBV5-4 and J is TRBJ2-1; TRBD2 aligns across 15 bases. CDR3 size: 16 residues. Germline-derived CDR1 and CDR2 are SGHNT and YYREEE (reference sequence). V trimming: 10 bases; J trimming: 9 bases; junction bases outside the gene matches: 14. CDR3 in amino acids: CAGGLAGGNRPGEQFF. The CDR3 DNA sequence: TGTGCCGGGGGACTAGCGGGAGGAAATCGTCCGGGTGAGCAGTTCTTC.

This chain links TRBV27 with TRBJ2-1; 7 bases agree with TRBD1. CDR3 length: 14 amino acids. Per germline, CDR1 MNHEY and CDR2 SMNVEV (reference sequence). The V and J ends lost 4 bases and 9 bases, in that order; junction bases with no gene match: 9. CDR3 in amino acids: CASSWDRRRGEQFF. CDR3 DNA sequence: TGTGCCAGCAGTTGGGACAGACGAAGGGGTGAGCAGTTCTTC.

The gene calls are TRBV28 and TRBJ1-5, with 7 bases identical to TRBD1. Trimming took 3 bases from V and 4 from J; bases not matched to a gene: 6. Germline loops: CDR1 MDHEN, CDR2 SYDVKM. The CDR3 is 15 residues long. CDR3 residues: CASSFGTALNQPQHF. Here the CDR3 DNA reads TGTGCCAGCAGTTTTGGGACAGCCTTGAATCAGCCCCAGCATTTT.

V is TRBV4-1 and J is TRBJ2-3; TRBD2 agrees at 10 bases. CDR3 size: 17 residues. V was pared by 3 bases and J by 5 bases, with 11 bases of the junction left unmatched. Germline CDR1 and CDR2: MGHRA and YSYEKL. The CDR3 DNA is TGCGCCAGCAGCCAGGACGGACTAGCGGAGTTGGGAGATACGCAGTATTTT. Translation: CASSQDGLAELGDTQYF.

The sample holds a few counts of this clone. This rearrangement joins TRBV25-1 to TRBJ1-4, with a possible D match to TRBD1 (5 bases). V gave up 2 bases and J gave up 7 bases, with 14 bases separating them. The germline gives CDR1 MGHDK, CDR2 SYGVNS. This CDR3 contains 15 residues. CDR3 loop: CASSEPGLRGEKLFF. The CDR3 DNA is TGTGCCAGCAGTGAACCGGGACTAAGGGGTGAAAAACTGTTTTTT.

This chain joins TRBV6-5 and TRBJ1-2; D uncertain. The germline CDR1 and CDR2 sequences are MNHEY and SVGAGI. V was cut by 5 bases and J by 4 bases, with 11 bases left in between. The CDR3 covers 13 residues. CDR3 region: CASSPGSRYGYTF. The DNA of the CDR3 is TGTGCCAGCAGTCCCGGGAGCCGCTATGGCTACACCTTC.